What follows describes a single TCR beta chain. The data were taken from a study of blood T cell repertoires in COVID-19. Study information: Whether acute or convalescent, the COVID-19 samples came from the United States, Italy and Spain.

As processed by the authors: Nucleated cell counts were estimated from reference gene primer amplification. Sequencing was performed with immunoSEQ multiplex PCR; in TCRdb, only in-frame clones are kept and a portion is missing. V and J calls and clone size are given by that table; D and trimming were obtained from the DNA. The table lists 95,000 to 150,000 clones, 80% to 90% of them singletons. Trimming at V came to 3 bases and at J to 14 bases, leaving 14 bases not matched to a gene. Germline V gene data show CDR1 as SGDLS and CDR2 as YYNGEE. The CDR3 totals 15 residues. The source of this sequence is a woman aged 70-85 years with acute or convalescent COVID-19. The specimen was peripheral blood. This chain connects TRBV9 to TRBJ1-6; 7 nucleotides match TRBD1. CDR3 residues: CASSARTGFFSALHF. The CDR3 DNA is TGTGCCAGCAGCGCCAGGACAGGTTTTTTTTCGGCCCTCCACTTT.